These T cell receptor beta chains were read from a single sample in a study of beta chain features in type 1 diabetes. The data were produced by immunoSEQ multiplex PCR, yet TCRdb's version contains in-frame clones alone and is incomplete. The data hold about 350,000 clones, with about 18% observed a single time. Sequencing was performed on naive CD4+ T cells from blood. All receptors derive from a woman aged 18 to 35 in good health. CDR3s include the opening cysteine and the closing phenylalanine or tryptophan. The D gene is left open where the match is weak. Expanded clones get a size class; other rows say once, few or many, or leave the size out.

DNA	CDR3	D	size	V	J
TGTGCCAGCAGCACAGGCCCAAGCTCCTACGAGCAGTACTTC	CASSTGPSSYEQYF	-	-	TRBV7-9	TRBJ2-7
TGTGCCAGAGACTCGACCCGGAGTTATTTT	CARDSTRSYF	-	-	TRBV6-1	TRBJ1-3
TGTGCCAGCAGTTTATGGAAGGGGGAGACCCAGTACTTC	CASSLWKGETQYF	-	-	TRBV27	TRBJ2-5
TGTGCCAGTTCACTGACTAGCGGGAGTGCAGATACGCAGTATTTT	CASSLTSGSADTQYF	TRBD2	-	TRBV19	TRBJ2-3
TGTGCCAGCAGCCTCATGGGACTACCGGTCGGAGATACGCAGTATTTT	CASSLMGLPVGDTQYF	TRBD2	few	TRBV7-8	TRBJ2-3
TGCGCCAGCAGGAATCCGGGGACTAGCGCCAAAAACATTCAGTACTTC	CASRNPGTSAKNIQYF	TRBD2	-	TRBV4-1	TRBJ2-4
TGCAGCGTTTCACCACAGGGGGCCTCGGCCACTGAAGCTTTCTTT	CSVSPQGASATEAFF	TRBD1	few	TRBV29-1	TRBJ1-1
TGTGCCAGCAGCTTAGCGGGACAGGGGACCTATGGCTACACCTTC	CASSLAGQGTYGYTF	TRBD1	few	TRBV7-9	TRBJ1-2
TGCGCCAGCAGCTTGGTCAGGGGCCCCACTGAAGCTTTCTTT	CASSLVRGPTEAFF	-	few	TRBV5-1	TRBJ1-1
TGCGCCAGCAGCTTGGGACAGGACTATGGCTACACCTTC	CASSLGQDYGYTF	-	-	TRBV5-1	TRBJ1-2
TGTGCCAGCAGCCCCAGGACAGGGGGCCTCTATGGCTACACCTTC	CASSPRTGGLYGYTF	TRBD1	few	TRBV7-3	TRBJ1-2
TGTGCCAGCAGCTCCCTGTGGCTAGGATCCGACAATGAGCAGTTCTTC	CASSSLWLGSDNEQFF	-	-	TRBV7-9	TRBJ2-1
-	CASSFGAGQGKTEAFF	-	-	TRBV28	TRBJ1-1
TGCGCCAGCAGCCAAGGAAGGGACAGGGATCAGCCCCAGCATTTT	CASSQGRDRDQPQHF	TRBD1	-	TRBV4-1	TRBJ1-5
TGTGCCTGGAGTGTGGCGACAGGGTCAATTTCCTACGAGCAGTACTTC	CAWSVATGSISYEQYF	TRBD1	-	TRBV30	TRBJ2-7
TGTGCCAGCAGCTTAAGGGACAGGGGTGATGGCTACACCTTC	CASSLRDRGDGYTF	TRBD1	-	TRBV7-9	TRBJ1-2
TGTGCCAGCAGCCGGGACAGCGGGTCCTACGAGCAGTACTTC	CASSRDSGSYEQYF	-	-	TRBV7-2	TRBJ2-7
TGTGCCAGCAGCCCCTACAGTTCCACCGGGGAGCTGTTTTTT	CASSPYSSTGELFF	-	-	TRBV9	TRBJ2-2
TGTGCCAGCAGCCCGGGACACCCCGGGGAGCTGTTTTTT	CASSPGHPGELFF	-	-	TRBV14	TRBJ2-2
TGCGCCAGCAGCTCCGGACTACCCTACGAGCAGTACTTC	CASSSGLPYEQYF	-	-	TRBV5-1	TRBJ2-7
TGCAGCGTTGTTTCCCCCTCGGGACAGGGGACCTACGAGCAGTACTTC	CSVVSPSGQGTYEQYF	TRBD1	-	TRBV29-1	TRBJ2-7
TGTGCCAGCAGGCTAGCGGGAGGTAATCAAGAGCAGTACTTC	CASRLAGGNQEQYF	TRBD2	-	TRBV7-2	TRBJ2-7
TGCGCCAGCAGTCAACCATACGAGCAGTACTTC	CASSQPYEQYF	-	few	TRBV23-1	TRBJ2-7
TGTGCCAGCTCACCTACTAGCTACGAGCAGTACTTC	CASSPTSYEQYF	-	-	TRBV18	TRBJ2-7
TGTGCCAGCAGCCCCGTACAGCCGGGGACTAATGAAAAACTGTTTTTT	CASSPVQPGTNEKLFF	-	-	TRBV7-2	TRBJ1-4
TGTGCCAGCAGCGTAGCTACCGGGAGCTCCTACAATGAGCAGTTCTTC	CASSVATGSSYNEQFF	-	-	TRBV9	TRBJ2-1
TGTGCCAGCAGCGGGGCCCTCCAAACAGGGGGGACTGAAGCTTTCTTT	CASSGALQTGGTEAFF	TRBD1	-	TRBV9	TRBJ1-1
TGTGCCAGCAGCTTAACCCCGGGACAGGGGTACAATGAGCAGTTCTTC	CASSLTPGQGYNEQFF	TRBD1	-	TRBV7-3	TRBJ2-1
TGCGCCAGCAGCCAAGAAGTACTAGCGGGGGGCGAGCAGTACTTC	CASSQEVLAGGEQYF	TRBD2	-	TRBV4-3	TRBJ2-7
TGCGCCAGCAGCTCCCCCGGGACCGGGGAGCTGTTTTTT	CASSSPGTGELFF	-	few	TRBV5-1	TRBJ2-2
TGTGCCAGCAGTGAAGCTGCTCGAGCGGGAGAAGGCGGGGAGCTGTTTTTT	CASSEAARAGEGGELFF	TRBD2	-	TRBV2	TRBJ2-2